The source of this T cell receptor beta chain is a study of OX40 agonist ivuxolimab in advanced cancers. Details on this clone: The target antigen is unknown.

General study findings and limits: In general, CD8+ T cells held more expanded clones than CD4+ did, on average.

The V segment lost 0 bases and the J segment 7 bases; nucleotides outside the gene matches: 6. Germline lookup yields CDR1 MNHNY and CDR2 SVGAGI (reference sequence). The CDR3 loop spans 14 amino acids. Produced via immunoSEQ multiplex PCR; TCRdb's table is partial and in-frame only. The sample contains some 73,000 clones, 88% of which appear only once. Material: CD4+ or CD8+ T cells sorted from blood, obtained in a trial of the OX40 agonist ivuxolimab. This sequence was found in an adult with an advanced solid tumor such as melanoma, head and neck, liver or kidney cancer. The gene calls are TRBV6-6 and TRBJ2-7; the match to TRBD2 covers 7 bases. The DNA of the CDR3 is TGTGCCAGCAGTTACTCGAAGGTTAGCGGGGAGCAGTACTTC. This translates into CASSYSKVSGEQYF.